The present entry profiles one T cell receptor (beta chain) with its context. The assay was run at deep level. The method was immunoSEQ multiplex PCR; TCRdb's version includes in-frame clones alone and lacks a portion of them. The sample includes 640,000 or so clones, less than 80% of them seen just once. CD45RA+ naive and CD45RA-negative memory subsets were separated from CD4+ cells. The data stem from a study of shared clonotypes between healthy human individuals. As for the study in general: The donor group consisted of a couple of women and three men, aged 18 to 49.

The CDR3 covers 14 residues. Germline CDR1 SNHLY, CDR2 FYNNEI. V lost 5 bases to trimming and J lost 6 bases, with 17 bases between them. This receptor was taken from a woman younger than 45 in good health. Material: memory CD4+ T cells sorted from blood. Subset denoted: CD45RA-negative fraction. The V and J genes are TRBV2 and TRBJ2-7; D may be TRBD1 (7 bases). CDR3 residues: CASSPTGEVREQYF. CDR3 DNA: TGTGCCAGCAGTCCTACAGGGGAGGTCCGCGAGCAGTACTTC.